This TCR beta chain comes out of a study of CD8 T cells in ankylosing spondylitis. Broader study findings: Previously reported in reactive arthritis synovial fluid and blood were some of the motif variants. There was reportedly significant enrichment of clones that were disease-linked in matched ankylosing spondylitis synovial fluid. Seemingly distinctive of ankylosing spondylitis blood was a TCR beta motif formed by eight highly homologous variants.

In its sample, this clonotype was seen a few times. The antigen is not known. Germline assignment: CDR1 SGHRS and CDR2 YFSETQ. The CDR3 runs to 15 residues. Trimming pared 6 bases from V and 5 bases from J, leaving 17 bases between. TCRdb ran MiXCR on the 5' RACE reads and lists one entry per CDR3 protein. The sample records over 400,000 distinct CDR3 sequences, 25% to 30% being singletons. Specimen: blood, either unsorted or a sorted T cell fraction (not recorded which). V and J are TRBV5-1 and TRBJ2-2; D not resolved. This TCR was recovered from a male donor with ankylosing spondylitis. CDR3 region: CASTTTLSVTGELFF. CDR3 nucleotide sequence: TGCGCCAGCACCACAACTCTCTCAGTGACCGGGGAGCTGTTTTTT.